A single sample is the source of the 20 T cell receptor beta chains below, sequenced in a study of breast tumors, draining lymph nodes, adjacent tissues (dated by TCRdb to between 2015 and 2016). The axillary draining lymph nodes of breast cancer patients were the source of the lymph node samples. The method behind the library was multiplex PCR. Sequencing was performed on an Illumina HiSeq 2000. TCRdb passed the public sequencing reads through fastp at Q25 and MiXCR, retaining productive beta sequences. Here each entry gathers all rows of one CDR3 protein and keeps the most common genes and DNA. The sample table shows about 180,000 distinct CDR3 sequences, and 33% are seen once. The ten biggest clones cover 4% to 5.5% of the sample. Sequenced input: axillary lymph node tissue. Receptor source: a female donor with breast cancer. Some clones in this sample may be carry-over from other donors' samples.

In its sample, this clonotype was seen many times. The rearrangement links TRBV11-2 to TRBJ2-3; D uncertain. V was shortened by 1 base and J by 4 bases, with 6 bases between the two germline ends. Germline V CDR1 and CDR2: SGHAT, FQNNGV. The CDR3 covers 13 residues. CDR3: CASSLVFADTQYF. In DNA form, the CDR3 reads TGTGCCAGCAGCTTAGTATTTGCAGATACGCAGTATTTT. The entire variable domain, with the rest obtained from reference TRBV11-2 and TRBJ2-3, is as follows: EAGVAQSPRYKIIEKRQSVAFWCNPISGHATLYWYQQILGQGPKLLIQFQNNGVVDDSQLPKDRFSAERLKGVDSTLKIQPAKLEDSAVYLCASSLVFADTQYFGPGTRLTVL.

This clonotype came up many times. The chain is built from TRBV20-1 and TRBJ2-3; D unclear. V was cut by 0 bases and J by 6 bases, with 22 bases left in between. The CDR3 is 17 residues long. In germline, CDR1 is DFQATT, CDR2 SNEGSKA (reference sequence). The CDR3 sequence is CSARDDQPPSVGDTQYF. The CDR3 DNA sequence: TGCAGTGCTAGAGATGACCAACCCCCCTCCGTCGGTGATACGCAGTATTTT.

This clonotype occurred many times. The V call is TRBV19, the J call TRBJ2-3; TRBD1 aligns across 9 bases. Germline V gene sequence: CDR1 LNHDA, CDR2 SQIVND (reference sequence). This CDR3 has 15 amino acids. V was clipped by 4 bases and J by 2 bases; unmatched bases: 4. The CDR3 coding sequence is TGTGCCAGTAGTAGTGAACAGGGGGCCACAGATACGCAGTATTTT. Encoded protein: CASSSEQGATDTQYF.

Details on this clonotype: The junction departs from the called germline gene at one end, perhaps through a read error. The chain joins TRBV9 to TRBJ2-1; a weak D match, TRBD1 (6 bases). Germline-derived CDR1 and CDR2 are SGDLS and YYNGEE. The CDR3 sequence is 14 residues long. This CDR3 reads CASSQTGRYNEQFF. The CDR3 DNA is TGCGCCAGCAGCCAGACAGGCCGATACAATGAGCAGTTCTTC.

This clonotype came up many times. The chain joins TRBV7-6 to TRBJ2-3; 7 bases map to TRBD1. Germline V gene lookup returns CDR1 SGHVS and CDR2 FNYEAQ. The V gene end was trimmed by 5 bases and the J gene end by 1 base; junction bases not matched to a gene: 9. This CDR3 contains 16 residues. CDR3 amino acids: CASSPTGNVGTDTQYF. CDR3 sequence (DNA): TGTGCCAGCAGCCCGACAGGGAATGTTGGCACAGATACGCAGTATTTT.

This clonotype has at least ten counts. This chain uses TRBV6-2 or TRBV6-3 with TRBJ1-6; 12 bases agree with TRBD1. Germline V gene data show CDR1 as MNHEY and CDR2 as SVGEGT. This CDR3 has 16 residues. V gave up 1 base and J gave up 10 bases; unmatched junction bases: 5. As DNA, the CDR3 is TGTGCCAGCAGTTACTATGCCGGGACAGGGGGCTCACCCCTCCACTTT. Protein sequence: CASSYYAGTGGSPLHF.

This clonotype was picked up many times. V is TRBV5-1 and J is TRBJ2-2; tentatively, D is TRBD2 (5 bases). The V gene lost 7 bases and the J gene lost 7 bases, with 14 bases spanning the gap. This CDR3 spans 13 amino acids. Per the germline V gene, CDR1 is SGHRS and CDR2 is YFSETQ. The DNA for the CDR3 is TGCGCCAGCTTTAGCGAAATTGGCGGGGAGCTGTTTTTT. Amino acid sequence: CASFSEIGGELFF.

This clonotype was recorded at least ten times. The V and J genes are TRBV6-1 and TRBJ2-1; TRBD1 agrees at 7 bases. The CDR3 loop spans 15 amino acids. CDR1 and CDR2 from the germline V gene are MNHNS and SASEGT. V gave up 4 bases and J gave up 5 bases; unmatched junction bases: 8. As DNA, the CDR3 is TGTGCCAGCAGTGCGCAACAGGGACAGAACAATGAGCAGTTCTTC. It codes for CASSAQQGQNNEQFF.

This clonotype was recorded at least ten times. The chain carries TRBV20-1 and TRBJ1-3, with a weak D call TRBD1 (5 bases). The V and J ends lost 6 bases and 0 bases respectively, with 12 bases between them. The CDR3 consists of 14 residues. Germline V gene data show CDR1 as DFQATT and CDR2 as SNEGSKA (reference sequence). CDR3 in amino acids: CSAQTGNSGNTIYF. In nucleotides, the CDR3 is TGCAGTGCCCAAACAGGAAACTCTGGAAACACCATATATTTT.

This clonotype showed up many times. The rearrangement links TRBV25-1 to TRBJ2-7, with D perhaps TRBD2 (7 bases). The CDR3 runs 13 residues. CDR1 and CDR2 from the germline V gene are MGHDK and SYGVNS. V was shortened by 4 bases and J by 6 bases, with 13 bases between the two germline ends. The CDR3 sequence is CASSGGGAVEQYF. CDR3 bases: TGTGCCAGCAGTGGTGGGGGGGCCGTCGAGCAGTACTTC.

Many counts were recorded for this clonotype. The V call is TRBV5-6, the J call TRBJ2-7, with D unresolved. CDR3 length: 14 amino acids. Germline V gene sequence: CDR1 SGHDT, CDR2 YYEEEE. Between the trimmed V and J ends, which lost 4 bases and 5 bases, there was a span of 16 bases. CDR3 loop: CASSHSGMSNEQYF. The CDR3 DNA reads as TGTGCCAGCAGCCACTCAGGAATGAGCAACGAGCAGTACTTC.

Comment on this clonotype: A much larger clone lies a single base off, so this may be a read error. The CDR3: CASSLSIPGPSTDTQYF. CDR3 nucleotides: TGTGCCAGCAGCTTGTCTATACCGGGCCCTAGCACAGATACGCAGTATTTT. The chain joins TRBV5-4 to TRBJ2-3; D not certain. Trimming left V 1 base short and J 0 bases short, with 15 bases between. Germline V CDR1 and CDR2: SGHNT, YYREEE (reference sequence). The CDR3 is 17 residues long.

The rearrangement joins TRBV2 to TRBJ1-1; a possible D gene is TRBD1 (5 bases). V was trimmed by 3 bases and J by 0 bases, leaving 14 bases between them. The germline gives CDR1 SNHLY, CDR2 FYNNEI. CDR3 length: 16 amino acids. This chain's CDR3 is CASSEGHLRMNTEAFF. CDR3 nucleotide sequence: TGTGCCAGCAGTGAGGGGCACCTTCGCATGAACACTGAAGCTTTCTTT.

This clonotype came up many times. The rearrangement links TRBV20-1 to TRBJ1-2; 7 bases line up with TRBD1. This CDR3 is 13 amino acids long. Germline loops: CDR1 DFQATT, CDR2 SNEGSKA (reference sequence). Trimming took 3 bases from V and 7 from J; bases not matched to a gene: 8. This CDR3 reads CSASTSGGGGYTF. CDR3 nucleotide sequence: TGCAGTGCTAGTACCTCAGGGGGAGGTGGCTACACCTTC.

The chain joins TRBV12-3 or TRBV12-4 to TRBJ2-4, with D hard to call. The CDR3 totals 16 residues. V was trimmed by 3 bases and J by 3 bases, leaving 15 bases between them. CDR3 amino acids: CASSLVDGTIKNIQYF. Written as DNA, the CDR3 is TGTGCCAGCAGTTTGGTGGACGGTACGATCAAAAACATTCAGTACTTC.

Regarding this clonotype: A much bigger clone sits one base away, suggesting this may be a read error. It is likely a read error, because the conserved phenylalanine at the end of the CDR3 is missing. V usage is TRBV30 and J usage is TRBJ1-3, with D possibly TRBD1 on 6 matching bases. From germline, CDR1 is GTSNPN and CDR2 SVGIG (reference sequence). V dropped 5 bases and J dropped 4 bases, with 9 bases sitting between them. This CDR3 contains 12 residues. CDR3 amino acids: CAWGGAGNTIYS. In DNA form, the CDR3 reads TGTGCCTGGGGGGGGGCCGGAAACACCATATATTCT.

The V gene is TRBV3-1, the J gene TRBJ2-2; D is uncertain. Germline V gene lookup returns CDR1 LGHDT and CDR2 YNNKEL (reference sequence). The CDR3 is 12 residues long. Between the trimmed V and J ends, which lost 6 bases and 5 bases, there was a span of 7 bases. The CDR3 is CASRGKTGELFF. In DNA form, the CDR3 reads TGTGCCAGCAGAGGGAAGACCGGGGAGCTGTTTTTT.

The rearrangement uses TRBV12-3 or TRBV12-4 and TRBJ1-1, with unresolved D. CDR3 length: 13 amino acids. Trimming pared 5 bases from V and 1 base from J, leaving 8 bases between. The DNA for the CDR3 is TGTGCCAGCAGTGGGAGGGCGAACACTGAAGCTTTCTTT. Translating it yields CASSGRANTEAFF.

Comment on this clonotype: A much more abundant neighbour one base away suggests this may be a read error. V usage is TRBV13 and J usage is TRBJ2-7; 11 bases are shared with TRBD2. With 5 bases clipped from V and 2 bases from J, the junction kept 5 bases outside the gene matches. The CDR3 length is 15 residues. Per the germline V gene, CDR1 is PRHDT and CDR2 is FYEKMQ (reference sequence). Here the CDR3 reads CASSPRLAGPYEQYF. The CDR3 nucleotides read TGTGCCAGCAGCCCCCGACTAGCGGGACCCTACGAGCAGTACTTC.

At least ten counts were recorded for this clonotype. This sequence joins TRBV11-2 and TRBJ2-3; 8 bases agree with TRBD1. This CDR3 has 15 amino acids. V gave up 4 bases and J gave up 5 bases; unmatched junction bases: 8. Germline CDR1 reads SGHAT; CDR2 reads FQNNGV. The CDR3 sequence is CASSSQGARGDTQYF. The CDR3 DNA reads TGTGCCAGCAGCTCGCAGGGGGCGCGAGGAGATACGCAGTATTTT.